This T cell receptor (beta chain) was recovered during a study of blood T cells in healthy people across ages. The use of a sample-barcoded 5' primer and a J-beta primer mix characterized a second PCR of roughly 6 to 11 cycles. Every cDNA molecule carried a tag from a template-switch adaptor bearing 12 random nucleotides. MiXCR was run by TCRdb on the 5' RACE reads, yielding one entry per CDR3 protein. The repertoire holds about 1.4 million distinct CDR3 sequences, with roughly 60% as singletons. CDR1 is SGHVS and CDR2 is FNYEAQ in the germline V gene. CDR3 size: 14 residues. Healthy Caucasian individuals from Russia aged about 6 to 95 served as donors. The authors extracted at least 6 micrograms of total RNA per sample. As for this clonotype: Germline is not matched at one junction end, which may reflect a read error.

This chain uses TRBV7-6 with TRBJ2-5, with D uncertain. Sequencing was performed on blood. The receptor's source is a man aged 18-30 years in good health. As DNA, the CDR3 is TGTGCCAGCAGCTATCCGAACCGCCAAGGGACCCAGTACTTC. Translated: CASSYPNRQGTQYF. The variable domain in full, with the rest retrieved from reference TRBV7-6 and TRBJ2-5, is GAGVSQSPRYKVTKRGQDVALRCDPISGHVSLYWYRQALGQGPEFLTYFNYEAQQDKSGLPNDRFSAERPEGSISTLTIQRTEQRDSAMYRCASSYPNRQGTQYFGPGTRLLVL.